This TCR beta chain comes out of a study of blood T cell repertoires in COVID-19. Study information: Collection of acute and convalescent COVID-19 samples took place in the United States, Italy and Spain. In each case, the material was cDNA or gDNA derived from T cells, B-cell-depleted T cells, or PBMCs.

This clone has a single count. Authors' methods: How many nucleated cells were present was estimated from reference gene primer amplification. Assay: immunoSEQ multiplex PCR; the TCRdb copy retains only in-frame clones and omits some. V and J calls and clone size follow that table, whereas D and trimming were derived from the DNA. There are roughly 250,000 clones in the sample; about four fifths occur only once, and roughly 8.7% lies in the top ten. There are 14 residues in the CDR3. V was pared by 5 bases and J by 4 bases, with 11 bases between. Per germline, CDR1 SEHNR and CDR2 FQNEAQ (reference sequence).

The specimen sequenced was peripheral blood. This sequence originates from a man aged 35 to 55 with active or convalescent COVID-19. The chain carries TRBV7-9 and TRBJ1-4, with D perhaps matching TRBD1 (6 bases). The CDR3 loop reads CASSRGDINEKLFF. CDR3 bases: TGTGCCAGCAGCCGGGGGGACATTAATGAAAAACTGTTTTTT. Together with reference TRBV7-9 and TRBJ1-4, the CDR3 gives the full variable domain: DTGVSQNPRHKITKRGQNVTFRCDPISEHNRLYWYRQTLGQGPEFLTYFQNEAQLEKSRLLSDRFSAERPKGSFSTLEIQRTEQGDSAMYLCASSRGDINEKLFFGSGTQLSVL.